This T cell receptor beta chain was identified during a study of cytomegalovirus exposure and HLA in healthy donors (dated by TCRdb to the late 2010s). The study in broad terms: An earlier analysis of about 560 of the donors reported 276 Gb of sequence data and 100 million to 120 million unique TCR beta sequences obtained from approximately 180 million T cells. The study was designed to test whether signatures of past pathogen exposure could be identified by cataloging public T cell receptors. To decide whether each TCR beta V gene segment behaved as functional or pseudogenic, an earlier analysis of fewer than 750 of the donors relied on high-throughput TCR beta sequencing. Rather than drawing on any new phenotypic data, the later analysis identified candidate immune exposures from TCR beta sequences and the way those sequences occurred across donors. A separate validation cohort of 100 to 150 different subjects was used in addition to the approximately 640-subject first cohort. A later genetic analysis used genome-wide SNP genotypes for about three fifths of the roughly 700 donors, treating that subset as a discovery cohort. In a later analysis, previously published TCR beta repertoires from about 670 donors were re-analyzed and high-resolution HLA genotyping was added so that TCR occurrence patterns could be studied. On average, 235,054 unique TCR beta nucleotide sequences were sequenced per donor among 398 genotyped donors of the cohort, with 15% to 20% of those sequences being non-productive. Of the roughly 400 genotyped donors, about 80% fell in the genetic ancestry cluster associated with self-reported Caucasian donors. Roughly 300 gigabases of sequencing data and 70 million to 95 million unique TCR sequences made up an early release that covered 500 to 650 HLA-typed donors. Every discovery cohort repertoire had been produced on one sequencing platform. To predict cytomegalovirus infection status, the study brought together high-throughput TCR immunosequencing, statistical association of individual TCRs with disease status, and machine learning. Alongside the repertoire data, information on donor age, sex, ethnicity and CMV serostatus was compiled. HLA typing covered class I and class II loci at four-digit resolution. Roughly 5 DR-DQ haplotypes were handled as single units for association and clustering because linkage in the cohort was strong. Typing coverage differed by locus: A, B, C, DRB1 and DQB1 were typed in roughly 620-640 donors, DQA1 in approximately 520, DPA1 in some 610, and DPB1 in 472. The T cell repertoires of some 670 subjects were profiled by immunosequencing and related to cytomegalovirus serostatus.

Receptor libraries were prepared by the immunoSEQ multiplex PCR assay. For the multiplex PCR, a mixture combining 60 forward primers for TCR Vbeta segments and 13 reverse primers for TCR Jbeta segments was used. Amplification of the CDR3 region of rearranged TCR beta genes was performed with a multiplex PCR assay on genomic DNA. Amplified TCR beta libraries were sequenced as 87-base-pair reads on the Illumina HiSeq System. In the original analysis: In a later analysis, some 80 million unique TCR beta chains were counted across the approximately 670 repertoires, and around 11 million of these chains were shared by at least two donors. Raw reads were error-corrected and collapsed into unique sequences with a nearest-neighbor algorithm that merged closely related sequences to remove PCR and sequencing errors. V, D and J gene segments were assigned by aligning CDR3 sequences to IMGT reference sequences. For a sequence to be retained, a match of at least six nucleotides was required to both a V gene segment and a J gene segment. Rearrangements were classified as productive when the CDR3 lacked stop codons and remained in frame with V and J, and all other rearrangements were classified as non-productive. CDR3 was defined according to IMGT convention as the region running from the second conserved V-encoded cysteine to the conserved J-encoded phenylalanine. The earlier analysis of 587 of the donors excluded sequences that lacked an unambiguous match to a single V gene segment. In an earlier analysis of approximately 590 of the donors, a V segment was called functional when productive rearrangements were above 56.7%, and segregating when the standard deviation between donors exceeded 5%. To diagnose cytomegalovirus status from the catalog of TCR beta chain sequences, a statistical classification framework was built. In a later analysis, TCR nucleotide sequences were compared against IMGT/GENE-DB human TR gene sequences so that V and J genes could be assigned. In a later analysis, CDR3 sequences and most-parsimonious VDJ recombination scenarios were assigned using the TCRdist pipeline. In a later analysis, each TCR beta chain was defined by its CDR3 amino acid sequence together with its V-gene family, and reads lacking a unique V-gene family were excluded. A later analysis removed 600 or so highly shared, low-generation-probability nucleotide sequences to deal with suspected cross-contamination and a sequencing artifact. A later analysis calculated a clonal expansion index for each public chain from normalized within-repertoire ranks of inferred template counts. A later analysis computed generation probabilities with a VDJ recombination model fitted to out-of-frame rearrangements, and checked the results against IGoR. A later analysis scored TCR-TCR, TCR-HLA and TCR-CMV co-occurrence with hypergeometric tests, applying a repertoire-size bias correction to TCR pairs. In a later analysis, false discovery rates were estimated by permuting HLA or CMV assignments 20 times. In a later analysis, co-occurring TCRs were grouped with DBSCAN, and TCRdist sequence similarity was added when clustering was performed within HLA-allele-positive subsets. Co-occurrence clustering excluded repertoires with fewer than 30,000 or more than 120,000 public chains, plus five with anomalous nucleotide sharing. This is the immuneACCESS table as TCRdb keeps it, with only in-frame sequences that have V and J called. A part of the clones is gone; compared with another copy, unresolved V genes explain less than half, and the rest is unexplained. V and J calls plus clone size are reproduced from that table; the DNA served to infer D and trimming. Within this sample are tens of thousands of clones, with about 73% of them counted one time only. The ten biggest clones cover approximately 19% of the sample.

Deletion took 5 bases off V and 5 bases off J, with a span of 7 bases between the germline ends. The germline V gene (reference sequence) supplies CDR1 DFQATT and CDR2 SNEGSKA. The CDR3 starts with the cysteine, ends with the phenylalanine, and has 11 residues. The only DNA kept is the CDR3, 33 bases in frame from the first base. This clone was detected a few times. Which antigen it targets is not known. No clone much larger than this one lies a single base away; base qualities are absent. The cohort consisted of 600 to 700 healthy bone marrow donors. All cohort members were sampled while nominally healthy, although unrecorded immune exposures were likely present. The donor was CMV seropositive and was included in the group of approximately 300 seropositive cohort members. Every donor gave a peripheral blood sample, and the peripheral blood mononuclear cells from that sample were used for TCR beta sequencing. The Qiagen DNeasy Blood Extraction Kit was used to extract genomic DNA from the blood cell samples.

Study-level results and caveats: While some public TCRs were present in many individuals, most TCR sequences turned up only very rarely across donors. Only TCR beta chains were sequenced in this cohort, and the absence of alpha or paired-chain data limited detectable features. In vitro tests confirmed that a few of the cytomegalovirus-associated TCR beta chains recognize cytomegalovirus antigens. In a later analysis, the rate of TCR association differed among HLA loci, with DRB1 alleles having the most associated TCRs and HLA-C alleles having the fewest. A further reported finding was that TCR beta sequences accurately predicted the HLA-A and HLA-B alleles for most subjects in the first cohort. V-gene and J-gene trimming of TCR beta chains was associated with a missense DCLRE1C variant in a later genetic analysis, and the association was replicated in an independent cohort. Compared with equally common non-associated chains, HLA-associated TCR beta chains in a later analysis were more clonally expanded and had lower generation probabilities. When HLA alleles, especially DR and DQ, strongly co-occurred, attributing TCR associations to individual alleles was difficult. In a later genetic analysis, fewer N-insertions in productive TCRs were reported among donors in an Asian-associated ancestry cluster than the roughly 700-donor mean. Because counts were too low, some 17 rarely observed V segments, including chromosome 9 orphons, were excluded from the earlier analysis of under 650 of the donors. Specific HLA alleles were associated with more than 15,000 TCR beta sequences at a false discovery rate of 0.05 in a later analysis. In a later analysis, several top co-occurrence clusters were reported to appear linked to parvovirus B19, influenza, CMV and Epstein-Barr virus. Because HLA typing was missing for some donors at each locus, association tests included only the typed subset. An earlier analysis of approximately 590 of the donors showed that most TCR beta V segments appeared in productive rearrangements either about 87% or about 30% of the time, which broadly matched IMGT annotations. A cluster of highly shared sequence variants was judged likely to be a technical artifact of the sequencing pipeline. According to the authors, the approach could potentially be generalized to other disease states and immunological phenotypes. The study gave a list of 150 to 200 TCR beta chains associated with cytomegalovirus. Linkage disequilibrium might explain the correlated functional status among segregating V segments, but an unknown experimental factor could not be ruled out. Cytomegalovirus status was reported to be diagnosed by the classifier with high specificity and sensitivity in both the original and validation cohorts. A later analysis found that most CMV-associated TCR beta chains appeared HLA-restricted, with HLA associations seemingly driven largely by CMV exposure. Some IMGT-functional V segments, including TRBV6-2 and TRBV6-3, could not be told apart with the 87-base-pair reads, so those segments were excluded. For the cohort, immune exposure information was limited to CMV serostatus. The presence/absence analyses assumed that sequencing depth was roughly uniform across donors, and that assumption may not be true.

This TCR came from a woman aged 60-75 years in good health and CMV-seropositive. The V and J genes are TRBV20-1 and TRBJ1-5, with TRBD1 tentatively as D gene (6 bases match). The sequencing input was PBMCs. Here the CDR3 is given as CSAQGHQPQHF. The DNA sequence reads TGCAGTGCTCAGGGGCATCAGCCCCAGCATTTT.